The 10 T cell receptor beta chains below all came from one sample that was sequenced in a study of CD8 T cells in ankylosing spondylitis. No antigen has been identified for these receptors. General observations from the study: Ankylosing spondylitis blood appeared to be characterized by a TCR beta motif of eight highly homologous variants.

TCRdb independently ran MiXCR on the 5' RACE reads; one entry per CDR3 protein. In the table there are about 460,000 distinct CDR3 sequences, about 5.4% of which are singletons. The sequenced sample was blood, either unsorted or a sorted T cell fraction (not recorded which). Source of these receptors: a male donor with ankylosing spondylitis.

This clonotype was picked up many times. This chain uses TRBV6-5 with TRBJ2-7; D might be TRBD1 (6 bases). V lost 5 bases and J 4 bases, leaving 21 bases between the germline ends. CDR1 MNHEY and CDR2 SVGAGI come from the germline V gene. The CDR3 runs to 16 residues. The CDR3 spells CASSNGTPNRRYEQYF. The CDR3 DNA reads as TGTGCCAGCAGTAACGGGACACCAAATCGAAGGTACGAGCAGTACTTC.

In its sample, this clonotype was seen many times. V is TRBV12-3 or TRBV12-4 and J is TRBJ1-1; D is possibly TRBD1 (5 bases). V shed 5 bases and J shed 7 bases, with 14 bases lying between them. There are 13 residues in the CDR3. The CDR3 bases are TGTGCCAGCAGTACATCCGGGACCAATGAAGCTTTCTTT. Translation: CASSTSGTNEAFF.

This clonotype was seen many times. The chain couples TRBV7-8 to TRBJ2-1; either TRBD1 or TRBD2 may supply D (6 bases each). The CDR3 is 17 amino acids. CDR1 and CDR2 from the germline V gene are SGHVS and FQNEAQ. V was pared by 6 bases and J by 4 bases, with 22 bases between. CDR3 protein: CASRNPLTGGKYNEQFF. The CDR3 region has the DNA TGTGCCAGCAGGAACCCCCTAACCGGGGGCAAATACAATGAGCAGTTCTTC.

This clonotype was picked up a small number of times. The V call is TRBV20-1, the J call TRBJ1-1; D is possibly TRBD1 (5 bases). The germline V gene encodes CDR1 DFQATT and CDR2 SNEGSKA (reference sequence). This CDR3 contains 15 residues. Trimming took 6 bases from V and 0 from J, leaving 17 bases between them. CDR3 bases: TGCAGTGCCCGAACTCCGACAGTCATGAACACTGAAGCTTTCTTT. It is translated as CSARTPTVMNTEAFF.

There are many counts of this clonotype. V usage is TRBV11-2 and J usage is TRBJ1-1; D remains ambiguous. This CDR3 is 14 amino acids long. Germline lookup yields CDR1 SGHAT and CDR2 FQNNGV. V dropped 6 bases and J dropped 6 bases, with 17 bases sitting between them. The CDR3 loop is CASRPEGETSEAFF. CDR3 in DNA: TGTGCCAGCAGGCCGGAGGGAGAGACCTCTGAAGCTTTCTTT.

This clonotype was found many times. V usage is TRBV11-2 and J usage is TRBJ2-2, with D uncertain. Germline V gene sequence: CDR1 SGHAT, CDR2 FQNNGV. The CDR3 consists of 14 residues. V was clipped by 3 bases and J by 3 bases, with 8 bases between them. CDR3 in DNA: TGTGCCAGCAGCTTGAAGGAAGACACCGGGGAGCTGTTTTTT. It translates to CASSLKEDTGELFF.

The chain links TRBV3-1 to TRBJ2-5; D remains unclear. The V end lost 6 bases, the J end lost 1 base, and 27 bases lay between the germline ends. Germline CDR1 and CDR2: LGHDT and YNNKEL (reference sequence). The CDR3 consists of 19 residues. CDR3 sequence: CASSLVATFHTFFQETQYF. CDR3 coding DNA: TGTGCCAGCAGTTTAGTCGCGACTTTCCACACCTTTTTCCAAGAGACCCAGTACTTC.

About this clonotype: Possible read error: a much larger clone is one base away. J is TRBJ2-2 and V is TRBV12-3 or TRBV12-4; 9 nucleotides align to TRBD1. The CDR3 has 18 amino acids. CDR3 sequence: CASSPPDRGVPNTWELFF. The CDR3 DNA reads as TGTGCCAGCAGTCCCCCGGACAGGGGAGTTCCGAACACCTGGGAGCTGTTTTTT.

Many counts were recorded for this clonotype. The chain links TRBV7-8 to TRBJ2-3, with TRBD2 matching 16 bases. The germline CDR1 and CDR2 sequences are SGHVS and FQNEAQ. V shed 5 bases, J shed 8 bases, and the junction held 7 bases outside the gene matches. The CDR3 loop spans 16 amino acids. The CDR3 sequence is CASSPGTSGRDGTQYF. CDR3 DNA: TGTGCCAGCAGCCCCGGGACTAGCGGGAGGGATGGTACGCAGTATTTT. Looking up the rest from reference TRBV7-8 and TRBJ2-3 gives the full variable domain: GAGVSQSPRYKVAKRGQDVALRCDPISGHVSLFWYQQALGQGPEFLTYFQNEAQLDKSGLPSDRFFAERPEGSVSTLKIQRTQQEDSAVYLCASSPGTSGRDGTQYFGPGTRLTVL.

This clonotype was counted at least ten times. The chain combines TRBV25-1 with TRBJ2-1, with 9 positions matching TRBD2. J gave up 9 bases and V 2 bases, and 5 bases lay outside the gene matches. CDR3 length: 14 residues. The germline V gene encodes CDR1 MGHDK and CDR2 SYGVNS. This CDR3 is CASSEPSGTPEQFF. The CDR3 DNA sequence: TGTGCCAGCAGTGAACCTAGCGGGACCCCTGAGCAGTTCTTC.